This T cell receptor (beta chain) was recovered during a study of blood T cell repertoires in COVID-19. Study information: From the United States, Italy and Spain came samples of acute and convalescent COVID-19. PBMCs, B-cell-depleted T cells, or T cells were the source of the cDNA or gDNA that made up the material.

In the authors' methods: It was from reference gene primer amplification that nucleated cell counts were estimated. Clones were sequenced by immunoSEQ multiplex PCR, and TCRdb holds only the in-frame ones, with some missing. The V and J calls and clone size were taken over from that table, and D and trimming were inferred from the DNA. The table lists 150,000 to 200,000 clones, 80% to 85% of them singletons. The sample consisted of peripheral blood. This sequence was found in a woman aged 30 to 39 with acute or convalescent COVID-19.

Here the CDR3 DNA reads TGTGCCAGCAGCCCTAGGACAGGGGGCCCTCGGGAGCAGTACTTC. Encoded protein: CASSPRTGGPREQYF. The rearrangement uses TRBV2 and TRBJ2-7; 11 nucleotides align to TRBD1. With 6 bases clipped from V and 7 bases from J, the junction kept 11 bases outside the gene matches. This CDR3 region has 15 residues. CDR1 and CDR2 from the germline V gene are SNHLY and FYNNEI.